One and the same sample provided the 32 T cell receptor beta chains below, sequenced in a study of blood T cell repertoires in COVID-19. The table came from immunoSEQ multiplex PCR; TCRdb's copy has only in-frame clones and leaves some out. The data show roughly 340,000 clones, 91% seen once. The sample consisted of peripheral blood. The receptors come from a woman between 18 and 29 years old who had recovered from COVID-19.

The rearrangement uses TRBV2 and TRBJ2-5; a weak D match, TRBD1 (5 bases). The CDR3 contains 14 residues. With 5 bases removed from V and 1 base from J, the gap between germline ends came to 11 bases. Germline V gene data show CDR1 as SNHLY and CDR2 as FYNNEI. CDR3 DNA: TGTGCCAGCAGTAGGCAGGGATTCCAAGAGACCCAGTACTTC. Translation gives CASSRQGFQETQYF.

The chain has TRBV6-2 or TRBV6-3 and TRBJ2-1; 12 bases fit TRBD2. Trimming at V came to 6 bases and at J to 8 bases, leaving 11 bases not matched to a gene. Germline V gene lookup returns CDR1 MNHEY and CDR2 SVGEGT. This CDR3 is built from 16 residues. The CDR3 spells CASSRGLAGPQDEQFF. CDR3 DNA sequence: TGTGCCAGCAGCCGAGGACTAGCGGGACCCCAGGATGAGCAGTTCTTC.

V and J are TRBV30 and TRBJ2-5; the match to TRBD2 covers 10 bases. Trimming at V came to 6 bases and at J to 2 bases, leaving 24 bases not matched to a gene. Germline V CDR1 and CDR2: GTSNPN, SVGIG (reference sequence). This CDR3 has 20 amino acids. The CDR3: CACNDLEGGSLAGKQETQYF. Written as DNA, the CDR3 is TGTGCCTGCAATGATCTGGAGGGGGGATCACTAGCGGGAAAGCAAGAGACCCAGTACTTC.

This clone was picked up a small number of times. This chain joins TRBV12-3 or TRBV12-4 and TRBJ2-1, with 7 bases identical to TRBD1. This CDR3 contains 12 residues. J lost 10 bases, V lost 5 bases, and 5 bases had no gene match. CDR3 in amino acids: CASSPPGQEQFF. CDR3 nucleotides: TGTGCCAGCAGTCCCCCGGGACAGGAGCAGTTCTTC.

The gene calls are TRBV6-2 or TRBV6-3 and TRBJ2-7; 11 nucleotides match TRBD1. CDR1 and CDR2 from the germline V gene are MNHEY and SVGEGT. The ends lost 6 bases at V and 3 bases at J; junction bases unmatched: 7. The CDR3 runs to 15 residues. The CDR3 reads CASRPLGTGGYEQYV. Here the CDR3 DNA reads TGTGCCAGCAGACCTCTGGGGACAGGGGGCTACGAGCAGTACGTC.

This chain uses TRBV7-2 with TRBJ2-2, with a tentative D call TRBD1 (6 bases). V was clipped by 5 bases and J by 5 bases, with 9 bases between them. This CDR3 comprises 13 residues. Looked up from germline, CDR1 is SGHTA and CDR2 is FQGNSA. Here the CDR3 reads CASSRDTTGELFF. The CDR3 DNA follows: TGTGCCAGCAGCCGGGACACTACCGGGGAGCTGTTTTTT.

This sequence joins TRBV14 and TRBJ1-2; 9 bases map to TRBD1. Germline assignment: CDR1 SGHDN and CDR2 FVKESK. Germline trimming cut 0 bases from V and 8 bases from J; bases unmatched to any gene: 10. This CDR3 comprises 16 residues. As DNA, the CDR3 is TGTGCCAGCAGCCAAGAATGGGCCGGGACAGGGAGAGGCTACACCTTC. Its protein is CASSQEWAGTGRGYTF.

V and J are TRBV18 and TRBJ1-5, with D unresolved. This CDR3 is built from 14 residues. CDR1 is KGHSH, CDR2 LQKENI, per germline. The ends were cut back, 6 bases at V and 7 bases at J, with 16 bases in the middle. CDR3 DNA sequence: TGTGCCAGCTCGAGACAAGAGGGAATCCAGCCCCAGCATTTT. This gives the protein CASSRQEGIQPQHF.

The chain couples TRBV7-2 to TRBJ2-2; the match to TRBD2 covers 8 bases. V shed 5 bases, J shed 7 bases, and the junction held 6 bases outside the gene matches. The CDR3 totals 14 residues. CDR1 is SGHTA and CDR2 is FQGNSA in the germline V gene. CDR3 region: CASSAGRAGGELFF. Here the CDR3 DNA reads TGTGCCAGCAGCGCCGGGAGGGCGGGCGGGGAGCTGTTTTTT.

The chain links TRBV6-2 or TRBV6-3 to TRBJ1-2; D perhaps matches TRBD1 (5 bases). This CDR3 region has 15 residues. Trimming took 5 bases from V and 12 from J, leaving 25 bases between them. The germline V gene has CDR1 MNHEY and CDR2 SVGEGT. This chain's CDR3 is CASSRPGLAGRFDTF. The CDR3 DNA sequence: TGTGCCAGCAGTCGACCGGGACTCGCCGGAAGGTTTGACACCTTC.

The chain couples TRBV4-1 to TRBJ2-3; D unresolved. V shed 2 bases and J shed 4 bases, with 7 bases lying between them. The germline gives CDR1 MGHRA, CDR2 YSYEKL. The CDR3 runs to 13 residues. The CDR3 bases are TGCGCCAGCAGCCAATTTACGGCAGATACGCAGTATTTT. Amino acids: CASSQFTADTQYF.

The chain is built from TRBV7-9 and TRBJ1-1; tentatively, D is TRBD1 (5 bases). V dropped 2 bases and J dropped 2 bases, with 9 bases sitting between them. Germline lookup yields CDR1 SEHNR and CDR2 FQNEAQ (reference sequence). This CDR3 spans 14 amino acids. CDR3 sequence reads: CASSLQGGNTEAFF. The CDR3 DNA is TGTGCCAGCAGCTTACAGGGTGGTAACACTGAAGCTTTCTTT. Variable domain in full (rest from reference TRBV7-9 and TRBJ1-1): DTGVSQNPRHKITKRGQNVTFRCDPISEHNRLYWYRQTLGQGPEFLTYFQNEAQLEKSRLLSDRFSAERPKGSFSTLEIQRTEQGDSAMYLCASSLQGGNTEAFFGQGTRLTVV.

This sequence joins TRBV21-1 and TRBJ2-2; the table's D call, TRBD1, was not checked against the DNA. TRBV21-1 is reported as a pseudogene. CDR3 length: 16 residues. Written as DNA, the CDR3 is TGTGCCAGCAGCTCGATCCGGGACAAGCCCCCCGGGGAGCTGTTTTTT. Translation: CASSSIRDKPPGELFF.

The chain combines TRBV7-2 with TRBJ2-3; 12 positions agree with TRBD2. The germline V gene encodes CDR1 SGHTA and CDR2 FQGNSA. The CDR3 spans 15 residues. V lost 2 bases and J lost 7; bases outside the gene matches: 4. The CDR3 sequence is CASSLSSGRANTQYF. The DNA of the CDR3 is TGTGCCAGCAGCTTATCTAGCGGGAGGGCGAATACGCAGTATTTT. The whole variable domain, remainder taken from reference TRBV7-2 and TRBJ2-3, is GAGVSQSPSNKVTEKGKDVELRCDPISGHTALYWYRQSLGQGLEFLIYFQGNSAPDKSGLPSDRFSAERTGGSVSTLTIQRTQQEDSAVYLCASSLSSGRANTQYFGPGTRLTVL.

V usage is TRBV11-3 and J usage is TRBJ2-6; 11 bases agree with TRBD2. After removal of 0 bases from V and 1 base from J, the junction contained 2 bases not matched to a gene. The germline gives CDR1 SGHNT, CDR2 YENEEA. The CDR3 consists of 18 residues. CDR3 coding DNA: TGTGCCAGCAGCTTAGAGGCTAGCGGGAGGTCTGGGGCCAACGTCCTGACTTTC. This gives the protein CASSLEASGRSGANVLTF.

This sequence joins TRBV4-1 and TRBJ2-5, with TRBD2 as a possible D gene (6 bases). The CDR3 extends over 16 amino acids. The V end was cut by 0 bases, the J end by 1 base, with 12 bases between. Germline values: CDR1 MGHRA, CDR2 YSYEKL. CDR3: CASSQDPGEGQETQYF. The CDR3 DNA reads TGCGCCAGCAGCCAAGACCCGGGAGAGGGCCAAGAGACCCAGTACTTC.

This clone was seen a single time. V gene TRBV7-2 combines with J gene TRBJ1-5; perhaps TRBD1 as D (6 bases). Germline V gene lookup returns CDR1 SGHTA and CDR2 FQGNSA. Trimming shortened V by 2 bases and J by 7 bases, and 9 bases separated the two germline ends. The CDR3 loop spans 13 amino acids. The CDR3 spells CASSLTGNQPQHF. The CDR3 bases are TGTGCCAGCAGCTTAACAGGGAACCAGCCCCAGCATTTT.

This clone was seen just once. The chain couples TRBV30 to TRBJ2-1; 7 positions match TRBD2. Looked up from germline, CDR1 is GTSNPN and CDR2 is SVGIG (reference sequence). Trimming took 3 bases from V and 13 from J; bases not matched to a gene: 12. This CDR3 has 13 amino acids. The CDR3 protein is CAWRTLGGGLQFF. The CDR3 DNA follows: TGTGCCTGGAGAACGCTGGGGGGGGGACTCCAGTTCTTC.

The gene calls are TRBV11-2 and TRBJ1-1; no clear D gene. This CDR3 region has 15 residues. V was clipped by 2 bases and J by 2 bases, with 12 bases between them. The V gene's germline CDR1 is SGHAT and CDR2 FQNNGV. In nucleotides, the CDR3 is TGTGCCAGCAGCTTATTTGTCCAGAAAAACACTGAAGCTTTCTTT. Residues: CASSLFVQKNTEAFF.

The chain links TRBV7-8 to TRBJ2-1, with TRBD2 matching 9 bases. V shed 1 base and J 7 bases; nucleotides not matched to a gene: 5. The CDR3 extends over 15 amino acids. Per germline, CDR1 SGHVS and CDR2 FQNEAQ. Here the CDR3 reads CASSLGGRAGNEQFF. The DNA for the CDR3 is TGTGCCAGCAGCTTAGGCGGGAGGGCCGGTAATGAGCAGTTCTTC.

The genes are TRBV11-3 and TRBJ2-1; TRBD1 agrees at 8 bases. V lost 1 base to trimming and J lost 3 bases; unmatched junction nucleotides: 2. CDR3 length: 15 residues. Germline-derived CDR1 and CDR2 are SGHNT and YENEEA. This CDR3 is CASSLAGTGYNEQFF. The DNA of the CDR3 is TGTGCCAGCAGCTTAGCCGGGACAGGCTACAATGAGCAGTTCTTC.

The J gene is TRBJ1-1, the V gene TRBV10-3; TRBD1 matches 10 bases. Germline values: CDR1 ENHRY, CDR2 SYGVKD. The CDR3 covers 15 residues. V shed 9 bases, J shed 1 base, and the junction held 8 bases outside the gene matches. The CDR3 here is CAISGTGASNTEAFF. The DNA for the CDR3 is TGTGCCATATCCGGGACAGGGGCTTCGAACACTGAAGCTTTCTTT.

The chain couples TRBV30 to TRBJ1-5; no reliable D call. Between the trimmed V and J ends, which lost 0 bases and 5 bases, there was a span of 14 bases. The germline V gene encodes CDR1 GTSNPN and CDR2 SVGIG (reference sequence). The CDR3 length is 15 residues. CDR3 sequence: CAWSVPRGFDQPQHF. In DNA, the CDR3 is TGTGCCTGGAGTGTCCCCAGAGGGTTCGATCAGCCCCAGCATTTT. Filled out from reference TRBV30 and TRBJ1-5, the complete variable domain reads SQTIHQWPATLVQPVGSPLSLECTVEGTSNPNLYWYRQAAGRGLQLLFYSVGIGQISSEVPQNLSASRPQDRQFILSSKKLLLSDSGFYLCAWSVPRGFDQPQHFGDGTRLSIL.

J is TRBJ2-7 and V is TRBV3-1 (or the pseudogene TRBV3-2); 11 nucleotides match TRBD2. J lost 7 bases, V lost 4 bases, and 6 bases had no gene match. The CDR3 totals 14 residues. Germline V gene data show CDR1 as LGHDT and CDR2 as YNNKEL (reference sequence). CDR3: CASSLAGGPFEQYV. The CDR3, as DNA: TGTGCCAGCAGCCTAGCGGGAGGGCCTTTTGAGCAGTACGTC.

The chain links TRBV4-3 to TRBJ1-5; 9 positions agree with TRBD1. The CDR3 spans 16 residues. Trimming at V came to 4 bases and at J to 2 bases, leaving 6 bases not matched to a gene. From germline, CDR1 is LGHNA and CDR2 YSLEER. Here the CDR3 reads CASSRDRGVGNQPQHF. The CDR3 coding sequence is TGCGCCAGCAGCCGAGACAGGGGGGTGGGCAATCAGCCCCAGCATTTT.

The chain couples TRBV19 to TRBJ2-7; 7 nucleotides agree with TRBD2. The CDR3 contains 16 residues. Trimming at V came to 9 bases and at J to 7 bases, leaving 21 bases not matched to a gene. Germline V gene data show CDR1 as LNHDA and CDR2 as SQIVND (reference sequence). CDR3 amino acids: CASATHCRRELGEQYV. For the CDR3, the DNA is TGTGCCAGCGCCACACATTGTAGGCGGGAGTTGGGAGAGCAGTACGTC.

The rearrangement links TRBV27 to TRBJ2-1; 12 bases are shared with TRBD2. The CDR3 is made up of 15 amino acids. After removal of 5 bases from V and 10 bases from J, the junction contained 9 bases not matched to a gene. CDR1 and CDR2 (germline): MNHEY, SMNVEV (reference sequence). CDR3 bases: TGTGCCAGCAGTCCGCGGCTAGCGGGAGGGGGCGAGCAGTTCTTC. It is translated as CASSPRLAGGGEQFF.

This clone was found once. The chain carries TRBV7-9 and TRBJ2-2; tentative D call: TRBD1 (5 bases). The CDR3 contains 14 residues. Deletions cut 5 bases from V and 3 bases from J, with 10 bases between. Per the germline V gene, CDR1 is SEHNR and CDR2 is FQNEAQ (reference sequence). As DNA, the CDR3 is TGTGCCAGCAGCCTCGACAGCTACACCGGGGAGCTGTTTTTT. Translation: CASSLDSYTGELFF.

The chain links TRBV2 to TRBJ2-3; 10 positions agree with TRBD2. The ends lost 4 bases at V and 2 bases at J; junction bases unmatched: 12. There are 18 residues in the CDR3. Germline lookup yields CDR1 SNHLY and CDR2 FYNNEI. The CDR3 loop is CASSVDWSGRDYTDTQYF. The DNA of the CDR3 is TGTGCCAGCAGTGTTGATTGGAGCGGGAGGGACTACACAGATACGCAGTATTTT.

The chain joins TRBV5-8 to TRBJ2-7; TRBD1 agrees at 10 bases. V dropped 2 bases and J dropped 5; count of bases not matched to a gene: 1. CDR1 and CDR2 from the germline V gene are SGHTS and YDEGEE. The CDR3 has 13 amino acids. Written as DNA, the CDR3 is TGTGCCAGCAGCTTCGGACAGGGGGACGAGCAGTACGTC. It translates to CASSFGQGDEQYV.

This chain uses TRBV6-5 with TRBJ1-2; D gene unclear. The CDR3 has 15 amino acids. The germline gives CDR1 MNHEY, CDR2 SVGAGI. Trimming removed 2 bases at V and 0 bases at J, with 10 bases between. CDR3 amino acids: CASSYLGDSNYGYTF. In DNA form, the CDR3 reads TGTGCCAGCAGTTACCTCGGGGATTCTAACTATGGCTACACCTTC.

The chain recombines TRBV9 with TRBJ2-1, with TRBD2 as a possible D gene (5 bases). In germline, CDR1 is SGDLS, CDR2 YYNGEE. The CDR3 loop spans 17 amino acids. Trimming shortened V by 0 bases and J by 0 bases, and 13 bases separated the two germline ends. The CDR3 loop is CASSVGGRSSSYNEQFF. The CDR3 nucleotides are TGTGCCAGCAGCGTAGGAGGGCGGTCCAGCTCCTACAATGAGCAGTTCTTC.